These 6 T cell receptor beta chains were all obtained from the same sample, sequenced in a study of blood T cell repertoires in COVID-19. Method: immunoSEQ multiplex PCR; TCRdb's copy keeps in-frame clones and lacks some. The sample yields around 260,000 clones, nearly 90% seen once. Sequencing input: peripheral blood. These receptors came from a human donor in a cohort sampled during active COVID-19.

This chain joins TRBV9 and TRBJ2-5; TRBD2 matches 10 bases. Trimming cost V 4 bases and J 9 bases; bases outside gene matches: 9. CDR1 is SGDLS and CDR2 is YYNGEE in the germline V gene. The CDR3 is 14 residues long. CDR3 nucleotide sequence: TGTGCCAGCAGCTCGGGACTAGCGTTTGGGGCCCAGTACTTC. It specifies CASSSGLAFGAQYF.

This sequence joins TRBV6-5 and TRBJ1-4; D perhaps matches TRBD1 (6 bases). CDR1 is MNHEY and CDR2 is SVGAGI in the germline V gene. The V gene lost 2 bases and the J gene lost 7 bases, with 17 bases spanning the gap. This CDR3 spans 16 amino acids. CDR3 sequence (DNA): TGTGCCAGCAGTTACAGGTACAGGGACCCCGGTGAAAAACTGTTTTTT. It specifies CASSYRYRDPGEKLFF.

This clone came up once. The V gene is TRBV25-1, the J gene TRBJ2-7; TRBD2 matches 10 bases. J gave up 4 bases and V 10 bases, and 7 bases lay outside the gene matches. The CDR3 spans 13 residues. Germline CDR1 reads MGHDK; CDR2 reads SYGVNS. CDR3: CATWTSGSYEQYF. The CDR3 nucleotides read TGTGCCACCTGGACTAGCGGTTCTTACGAGCAGTACTTC.

This chain connects TRBV27 to TRBJ2-1; tentative D call: TRBD1 (5 bases). CDR3 size: 11 residues. Germline V gene lookup returns CDR1 MNHEY and CDR2 SMNVEV (reference sequence). V lost 8 bases to trimming and J lost 8 bases, with 10 bases between them. CDR3 bases: TGTGCCAGCTCGGACACTCATGAGCAGTTCTTC. This encodes CASSDTHEQFF.

The chain uses TRBV11-1 and TRBJ2-1; 7 positions match TRBD1. Trimming at V came to 1 base and at J to 6 bases, leaving 6 bases not matched to a gene. The germline CDR1 and CDR2 sequences are SGHAT and FQDESV (reference sequence). The length of the CDR3 is 15 residues. DNA for the CDR3: TGTGCCAGCAGCTTAGGGGGACAGACCTCCAATGAGCAGTTCTTC. It yields the protein CASSLGGQTSNEQFF.

The V gene is TRBV19, the J gene TRBJ1-6, with TRBD1 as a possible D gene (6 bases). The CDR3 totals 16 residues. V was shortened by 5 bases and J by 3 bases, with 14 bases between the two germline ends. From germline, CDR1 is LNHDA and CDR2 SQIVND (reference sequence). The CDR3 sequence: CASSPSGVLYNSPLHF. The CDR3 bases are TGTGCCAGTAGTCCTTCAGGGGTTCTCTATAATTCACCCCTCCACTTT.